These 3 T cell receptor beta chains came from one sample sequenced in a study of T cells in Graves' hyperthyroidism and ophthalmopathy. TCR beta CDR3 regions were amplified from RNA. A set of HTBI primers served as the primers for a first-round RT-PCR of the TCR CDR3. TCRdb re-called the multiplex PCR reads with MiXCR, one entry per CDR3 protein. The sample gives 500,000 to 650,000 distinct CDR3 sequences, more than 14% of which show up once; around 13% is in the top ten. The sample taken for sequencing was blood. These receptor sequences come from a woman between 45 and 65 years old with Graves' ophthalmopathy.

There are many counts of this clonotype. This sequence joins TRBV3-1 and TRBJ2-7; D is perhaps TRBD1 (6 bases). V gave up 4 bases and J gave up 6 bases, with 16 bases separating them. CDR1 and CDR2 from the germline V gene are LGHDT and YNNKEL (reference sequence). This CDR3 spans 14 amino acids. The CDR3 here is CASSRDWGRSEQYF. For the CDR3, the DNA is TGTGCCAGCAGCCGCGATTGGGGGCGGTCCGAGCAGTACTTC.

This clonotype was recorded at least ten times. The chain combines TRBV7-2 with TRBJ2-7; TRBD2 aligns across 10 bases. With V trimmed by 0 bases and J by 7 bases, 9 bases remained unmatched. This CDR3 contains 16 residues. Per the germline V gene, CDR1 is SGHTA and CDR2 is FQGNSA. Here the CDR3 reads CASSLARAGGPREQYF. The CDR3 DNA is TGTGCCAGCAGCTTAGCCAGAGCGGGAGGGCCGCGAGAGCAGTACTTC.

The V gene is TRBV5-8, the J gene TRBJ1-2, with D hard to call. This CDR3 has 15 amino acids. CDR1 and CDR2 from the germline V gene are SGHTS and YDEGEE. V lost 4 bases and J 5 bases, leaving 18 bases between the germline ends. The CDR3 sequence is CASSRTGVNPYGYTF. CDR3 sequence (DNA): TGTGCCAGCAGCAGAACCGGGGTTAATCCATATGGCTACACCTTC.